This record covers a single T cell receptor beta chain. Sequenced by immunoSEQ multiplex PCR; TCRdb stores in-frame clones only, minus some. The sample holds approximately 100,000 clones, 86% seen once. Cohorts were based on clinical histories the participants reported. Symptom resolution, clearance, or two negative PCRs marked donors in Cohort 3 as recovered. V lost 2 bases and J lost 6, with 13 bases in between. The CDR3 length is 14 residues. Germline-derived CDR1 and CDR2 are SEHNR and FQNEAQ (reference sequence). This record comes from a study of blood T cell repertoires in COVID-19. Across the study: The origin of the acute and convalescent COVID-19 samples was the United States, Italy and Spain. Sources were T cells, B-cell-depleted T cells, or PBMCs; the material itself was cDNA or gDNA.

This receptor was obtained from a woman in her forties or fifties who had recovered from COVID-19. The chain couples TRBV7-9 to TRBJ1-1; tentatively, D is TRBD1 (6 bases). Source material: PBMCs or T cells enriched from blood (not recorded which). CDR3 sequence (DNA): TGTGCCAGCAGCTTACTGGGGGCAGGGGCTGAAGCTTTCTTT. Protein product: CASSLLGAGAEAFF.